This T cell receptor beta chain is drawn from a study of shared clonotypes between healthy human individuals. Clones were sequenced by immunoSEQ multiplex PCR, and TCRdb holds only the in-frame ones, with some missing. Of some 1 million clones detected, 65% to 75% appear once; the ten largest clones hold about 1.5%. CDR1 is MNHNY, CDR2 SVGAGI, per germline (reference sequence). Trimming took off 4 bases at V and 4 bases at J, with 16 bases between the two ends. This CDR3 region has 15 residues. All donors were healthy HIV-negative adults lacking recent acute infections or vaccinations. Among the donors, all were Caucasian adults who lived in Nashville, Tennessee.

The V and J genes are TRBV6-6 and TRBJ1-2; a possible D gene is TRBD1 (5 bases). The receptor was isolated from a man younger than 30 in good health. The sequencing sample was made of memory CD4+ T cells sorted from blood. Subset here: CD45RA-negative fraction. As DNA, the CDR3 is TGTGCCAGCAGTTCTCCGGGACCGTACTTCTATGGCTACACCTTC. This gives the protein CASSSPGPYFYGYTF.